Listed here are 18 T cell receptor beta chains from one sample, sequenced in a study of cytomegalovirus exposure and HLA in healthy donors. The PCR was carried out with 60 Vbeta primers and 13 Jbeta primers. Profiling relied on immunoSEQ multiplex PCR, and the TCRdb table lists in-frame clones only, not all of them. The sample shows about 160,000 clones, around 78% of them seen only once. Sequencing input: PBMCs. The receptors were gathered from a woman in her thirties or forties in good health and CMV-seronegative.

This rearrangement joins TRBV6-5 to TRBJ1-5; TRBD1 matches 9 bases. The CDR3 totals 15 residues. Trimming cost V 6 bases and J 3 bases; bases outside gene matches: 6. In germline, CDR1 is MNHEY, CDR2 SVGAGI. The CDR3 is CASRRDRDVNQPQHF. CDR3 in DNA: TGTGCCAGCAGACGGGACAGGGATGTCAATCAGCCCCAGCATTTT.

This clone was seen once. The chain is built from TRBV5-1 and TRBJ1-1; D not certain. The V gene's germline CDR1 is SGHRS and CDR2 YFSETQ. V gave up 0 bases and J gave up 0 bases, with 9 bases separating them. This CDR3 contains 15 residues. DNA of the CDR3: TGCGCCAGCAGCTTGGGAGCAAGTATGAACACTGAAGCTTTCTTT. Protein sequence: CASSLGASMNTEAFF.

This chain connects TRBV7-9 to TRBJ1-4, with D possibly being TRBD1 (5 bases). Germline CDR1 is SEHNR and CDR2 is FQNEAQ (reference sequence). The CDR3 length is 17 residues. V gave up 1 base and J gave up 0 bases, with 12 bases separating them. The CDR3 nucleotides are TGTGCCAGCAGCTTAGTCTCAGGGTTATCAACTAATGAAAAACTGTTTTTT. Residues: CASSLVSGLSTNEKLFF.

The chain couples TRBV5-6 to TRBJ2-3; D might be TRBD2 (6 bases). V lost 0 bases and J 2 bases, leaving 10 bases between the germline ends. The length of the CDR3 is 15 residues. Per germline, CDR1 SGHDT and CDR2 YYEEEE. CDR3 bases: TGTGCCAGCAGCTTGGGGGGGGTGAACACAGATACGCAGTATTTT. Amino acids: CASSLGGVNTDTQYF.

In this sample, this clone turned up once. This chain links TRBV28 with TRBJ1-5; no clear D gene. The V gene lost 6 bases and the J gene lost 6 bases, with 9 bases spanning the gap. CDR1 and CDR2 (germline): MDHEN, SYDVKM. CDR3 size: 12 residues. CDR3 sequence reads: CASSQLTQPQHF. CDR3 DNA: TGTGCCAGCAGCCAACTAACTCAGCCCCAGCATTTT.

DNA for the CDR3: TGCGCCAGCAGCCGAACGTACGGGTACGAGCAGTACTTC. Residues: CASSRTYGYEQYF. This chain joins TRBV5-1 and TRBJ2-7; D not resolved. This CDR3 is 13 amino acids long. Germline lookup yields CDR1 SGHRS and CDR2 YFSETQ. Deletions cut 4 bases from V and 4 bases from J, with 12 bases between.

The rearrangement links TRBV7-9 to TRBJ1-1; 7 bases agree with TRBD1. The CDR3 loop spans 15 amino acids. V shed 4 bases and J 0 bases; nucleotides not matched to a gene: 5. Germline V lookup: CDR1 SEHNR, CDR2 FQNEAQ (reference sequence). CDR3 nucleotide sequence: TGTGCCAGCAGCTCCCGGGACAGCATGAACACTGAAGCTTTCTTT. This gives the protein CASSSRDSMNTEAFF. The full variable domain, with the rest looked up from reference TRBV7-9 and TRBJ1-1, is DTGVSQNPRHKITKRGQNVTFRCDPISEHNRLYWYRQTLGQGPEFLTYFQNEAQLEKSRLLSDRFSAERPKGSFSTLEIQRTEQGDSAMYLCASSSRDSMNTEAFFGQGTRLTVV.

The genes are TRBV6-1 and TRBJ2-1; D perhaps matches TRBD1 (6 bases). Germline CDR1 is MNHNS and CDR2 is SASEGT. The length of the CDR3 is 15 residues. The V end lost 7 bases, the J end lost 5 bases, and 18 bases lay between the germline ends. The CDR3 region is CASMGHPKANNEQFF. As DNA, the CDR3 is TGTGCCAGCATGGGACACCCGAAGGCGAACAATGAGCAGTTCTTC.

The CDR3 is CASTAGGQGTQYF. DNA for the CDR3: TGTGCCAGCACGGCGGGGGGGCAAGGTACGCAGTATTTT. The genes are TRBV6-1 and TRBJ2-3; 9 bases agree with TRBD2. Looked up from germline, CDR1 is MNHNS and CDR2 is SASEGT. J was trimmed by 8 bases and V by 7 bases; bases with no gene match: 7. The CDR3 has 13 residues.

The chain links TRBV6-5 to TRBJ2-3; 7 nucleotides line up with TRBD1. This CDR3 is 14 amino acids long. The germline V gene encodes CDR1 MNHEY and CDR2 SVGAGI. After removal of 0 bases from V and 4 bases from J, the junction contained 1 base not matched to a gene. The CDR3 region is CASSYSGGSDTQYF. The DNA of the CDR3 is TGTGCCAGCAGTTACTCAGGGGGCTCAGATACGCAGTATTTT.

The CDR3 DNA is TGTGCCAGCAGTTTTAGGGGGCGCCCCGCCGAGACCCAGTACTTC. Protein product: CASSFRGRPAETQYF. V usage is TRBV28 and J usage is TRBJ2-5; TRBD1 agrees at 7 bases. The V and J ends lost 3 bases and 5 bases, in that order; junction bases with no gene match: 9. The CDR3 is 15 amino acids. CDR1 is MDHEN, CDR2 SYDVKM, per germline.

This clone has just a few counts. The V gene is TRBV5-4, the J gene TRBJ1-6, with 8 bases identical to TRBD1. V was clipped by 4 bases and J by 3 bases; unmatched bases: 3. The germline V gene has CDR1 SGHNT and CDR2 YYREEE (reference sequence). This CDR3 is 15 amino acids long. CDR3 sequence reads: CASSGGQGYNSPLHF. CDR3 coding DNA: TGTGCCAGCAGCGGCGGACAGGGCTATAATTCACCCCTCCACTTT.

The rearrangement uses TRBV13 and TRBJ2-3; D unresolved. The CDR3 runs 13 residues. Germline V gene lookup returns CDR1 PRHDT and CDR2 FYEKMQ (reference sequence). Trimming removed 2 bases at V and 4 bases at J, with 7 bases between. The CDR3: CASSLSPADTQYF. The CDR3 DNA reads as TGTGCCAGCAGCTTATCCCCAGCAGATACGCAGTATTTT.

This chain links TRBV10-3 with TRBJ2-5, with 10 bases lining up with TRBD2. Germline-derived CDR1 and CDR2 are ENHRY and SYGVKD. The CDR3 spans 15 residues. V trimming: 0 bases; J trimming: 5 bases; junction bases outside the gene matches: 3. The CDR3 reads CAISESAGGRETQYF. In nucleotides, the CDR3 is TGTGCCATCAGTGAGTCAGCGGGGGGGCGCGAGACCCAGTACTTC.

About this clone itself: One end of the junction does not line up with germline, which may come from a read error. The chain couples TRBV7-9 to TRBJ1-2; a weak D match, TRBD1 (5 bases). This CDR3 region has 17 residues. Germline V CDR1 and CDR2: SEHNR, FQNEAQ (reference sequence). CDR3 protein: CSSSLEPAQGKDYGYTF. CDR3 nucleotide sequence: TGTTCCAGCAGCTTAGAGCCCGCCCAGGGAAAGGATTATGGCTACACCTTC.

The chain has TRBV7-9 and TRBJ1-2; no definite D call. Looked up from germline, CDR1 is SEHNR and CDR2 is FQNEAQ (reference sequence). The CDR3 extends over 13 amino acids. V was shortened by 8 bases and J by 4 bases, with 14 bases between the two germline ends. The CDR3 nucleotides are TGTGCCAGCGGAGGGAGGGTCCTCTATGGCTACACCTTC. Its translation: CASGGRVLYGYTF.

The gene calls are TRBV7-3 and TRBJ1-2; D is perhaps TRBD1 (5 bases). Germline lookup yields CDR1 SGHTA and CDR2 FQGTGA. The CDR3 loop spans 15 amino acids. The V end lost 0 bases, the J end lost 2 bases, and 10 bases lay between the germline ends. The CDR3 loop reads CASSLTGPENYGYTF. DNA for the CDR3: TGTGCCAGCAGCTTAACGGGGCCGGAGAACTATGGCTACACCTTC.

The gene calls are TRBV27 and TRBJ1-2; TRBD1 aligns across 7 bases. This CDR3 is 13 amino acids long. Trimming at V came to 3 bases and at J to 4 bases, leaving 2 bases not matched to a gene. CDR1 is MNHEY and CDR2 is SMNVEV in the germline V gene (reference sequence). The CDR3: CASSLQGGYGYTF. The CDR3 region has the DNA TGTGCCAGCAGTTTGCAGGGGGGCTATGGCTACACCTTC.